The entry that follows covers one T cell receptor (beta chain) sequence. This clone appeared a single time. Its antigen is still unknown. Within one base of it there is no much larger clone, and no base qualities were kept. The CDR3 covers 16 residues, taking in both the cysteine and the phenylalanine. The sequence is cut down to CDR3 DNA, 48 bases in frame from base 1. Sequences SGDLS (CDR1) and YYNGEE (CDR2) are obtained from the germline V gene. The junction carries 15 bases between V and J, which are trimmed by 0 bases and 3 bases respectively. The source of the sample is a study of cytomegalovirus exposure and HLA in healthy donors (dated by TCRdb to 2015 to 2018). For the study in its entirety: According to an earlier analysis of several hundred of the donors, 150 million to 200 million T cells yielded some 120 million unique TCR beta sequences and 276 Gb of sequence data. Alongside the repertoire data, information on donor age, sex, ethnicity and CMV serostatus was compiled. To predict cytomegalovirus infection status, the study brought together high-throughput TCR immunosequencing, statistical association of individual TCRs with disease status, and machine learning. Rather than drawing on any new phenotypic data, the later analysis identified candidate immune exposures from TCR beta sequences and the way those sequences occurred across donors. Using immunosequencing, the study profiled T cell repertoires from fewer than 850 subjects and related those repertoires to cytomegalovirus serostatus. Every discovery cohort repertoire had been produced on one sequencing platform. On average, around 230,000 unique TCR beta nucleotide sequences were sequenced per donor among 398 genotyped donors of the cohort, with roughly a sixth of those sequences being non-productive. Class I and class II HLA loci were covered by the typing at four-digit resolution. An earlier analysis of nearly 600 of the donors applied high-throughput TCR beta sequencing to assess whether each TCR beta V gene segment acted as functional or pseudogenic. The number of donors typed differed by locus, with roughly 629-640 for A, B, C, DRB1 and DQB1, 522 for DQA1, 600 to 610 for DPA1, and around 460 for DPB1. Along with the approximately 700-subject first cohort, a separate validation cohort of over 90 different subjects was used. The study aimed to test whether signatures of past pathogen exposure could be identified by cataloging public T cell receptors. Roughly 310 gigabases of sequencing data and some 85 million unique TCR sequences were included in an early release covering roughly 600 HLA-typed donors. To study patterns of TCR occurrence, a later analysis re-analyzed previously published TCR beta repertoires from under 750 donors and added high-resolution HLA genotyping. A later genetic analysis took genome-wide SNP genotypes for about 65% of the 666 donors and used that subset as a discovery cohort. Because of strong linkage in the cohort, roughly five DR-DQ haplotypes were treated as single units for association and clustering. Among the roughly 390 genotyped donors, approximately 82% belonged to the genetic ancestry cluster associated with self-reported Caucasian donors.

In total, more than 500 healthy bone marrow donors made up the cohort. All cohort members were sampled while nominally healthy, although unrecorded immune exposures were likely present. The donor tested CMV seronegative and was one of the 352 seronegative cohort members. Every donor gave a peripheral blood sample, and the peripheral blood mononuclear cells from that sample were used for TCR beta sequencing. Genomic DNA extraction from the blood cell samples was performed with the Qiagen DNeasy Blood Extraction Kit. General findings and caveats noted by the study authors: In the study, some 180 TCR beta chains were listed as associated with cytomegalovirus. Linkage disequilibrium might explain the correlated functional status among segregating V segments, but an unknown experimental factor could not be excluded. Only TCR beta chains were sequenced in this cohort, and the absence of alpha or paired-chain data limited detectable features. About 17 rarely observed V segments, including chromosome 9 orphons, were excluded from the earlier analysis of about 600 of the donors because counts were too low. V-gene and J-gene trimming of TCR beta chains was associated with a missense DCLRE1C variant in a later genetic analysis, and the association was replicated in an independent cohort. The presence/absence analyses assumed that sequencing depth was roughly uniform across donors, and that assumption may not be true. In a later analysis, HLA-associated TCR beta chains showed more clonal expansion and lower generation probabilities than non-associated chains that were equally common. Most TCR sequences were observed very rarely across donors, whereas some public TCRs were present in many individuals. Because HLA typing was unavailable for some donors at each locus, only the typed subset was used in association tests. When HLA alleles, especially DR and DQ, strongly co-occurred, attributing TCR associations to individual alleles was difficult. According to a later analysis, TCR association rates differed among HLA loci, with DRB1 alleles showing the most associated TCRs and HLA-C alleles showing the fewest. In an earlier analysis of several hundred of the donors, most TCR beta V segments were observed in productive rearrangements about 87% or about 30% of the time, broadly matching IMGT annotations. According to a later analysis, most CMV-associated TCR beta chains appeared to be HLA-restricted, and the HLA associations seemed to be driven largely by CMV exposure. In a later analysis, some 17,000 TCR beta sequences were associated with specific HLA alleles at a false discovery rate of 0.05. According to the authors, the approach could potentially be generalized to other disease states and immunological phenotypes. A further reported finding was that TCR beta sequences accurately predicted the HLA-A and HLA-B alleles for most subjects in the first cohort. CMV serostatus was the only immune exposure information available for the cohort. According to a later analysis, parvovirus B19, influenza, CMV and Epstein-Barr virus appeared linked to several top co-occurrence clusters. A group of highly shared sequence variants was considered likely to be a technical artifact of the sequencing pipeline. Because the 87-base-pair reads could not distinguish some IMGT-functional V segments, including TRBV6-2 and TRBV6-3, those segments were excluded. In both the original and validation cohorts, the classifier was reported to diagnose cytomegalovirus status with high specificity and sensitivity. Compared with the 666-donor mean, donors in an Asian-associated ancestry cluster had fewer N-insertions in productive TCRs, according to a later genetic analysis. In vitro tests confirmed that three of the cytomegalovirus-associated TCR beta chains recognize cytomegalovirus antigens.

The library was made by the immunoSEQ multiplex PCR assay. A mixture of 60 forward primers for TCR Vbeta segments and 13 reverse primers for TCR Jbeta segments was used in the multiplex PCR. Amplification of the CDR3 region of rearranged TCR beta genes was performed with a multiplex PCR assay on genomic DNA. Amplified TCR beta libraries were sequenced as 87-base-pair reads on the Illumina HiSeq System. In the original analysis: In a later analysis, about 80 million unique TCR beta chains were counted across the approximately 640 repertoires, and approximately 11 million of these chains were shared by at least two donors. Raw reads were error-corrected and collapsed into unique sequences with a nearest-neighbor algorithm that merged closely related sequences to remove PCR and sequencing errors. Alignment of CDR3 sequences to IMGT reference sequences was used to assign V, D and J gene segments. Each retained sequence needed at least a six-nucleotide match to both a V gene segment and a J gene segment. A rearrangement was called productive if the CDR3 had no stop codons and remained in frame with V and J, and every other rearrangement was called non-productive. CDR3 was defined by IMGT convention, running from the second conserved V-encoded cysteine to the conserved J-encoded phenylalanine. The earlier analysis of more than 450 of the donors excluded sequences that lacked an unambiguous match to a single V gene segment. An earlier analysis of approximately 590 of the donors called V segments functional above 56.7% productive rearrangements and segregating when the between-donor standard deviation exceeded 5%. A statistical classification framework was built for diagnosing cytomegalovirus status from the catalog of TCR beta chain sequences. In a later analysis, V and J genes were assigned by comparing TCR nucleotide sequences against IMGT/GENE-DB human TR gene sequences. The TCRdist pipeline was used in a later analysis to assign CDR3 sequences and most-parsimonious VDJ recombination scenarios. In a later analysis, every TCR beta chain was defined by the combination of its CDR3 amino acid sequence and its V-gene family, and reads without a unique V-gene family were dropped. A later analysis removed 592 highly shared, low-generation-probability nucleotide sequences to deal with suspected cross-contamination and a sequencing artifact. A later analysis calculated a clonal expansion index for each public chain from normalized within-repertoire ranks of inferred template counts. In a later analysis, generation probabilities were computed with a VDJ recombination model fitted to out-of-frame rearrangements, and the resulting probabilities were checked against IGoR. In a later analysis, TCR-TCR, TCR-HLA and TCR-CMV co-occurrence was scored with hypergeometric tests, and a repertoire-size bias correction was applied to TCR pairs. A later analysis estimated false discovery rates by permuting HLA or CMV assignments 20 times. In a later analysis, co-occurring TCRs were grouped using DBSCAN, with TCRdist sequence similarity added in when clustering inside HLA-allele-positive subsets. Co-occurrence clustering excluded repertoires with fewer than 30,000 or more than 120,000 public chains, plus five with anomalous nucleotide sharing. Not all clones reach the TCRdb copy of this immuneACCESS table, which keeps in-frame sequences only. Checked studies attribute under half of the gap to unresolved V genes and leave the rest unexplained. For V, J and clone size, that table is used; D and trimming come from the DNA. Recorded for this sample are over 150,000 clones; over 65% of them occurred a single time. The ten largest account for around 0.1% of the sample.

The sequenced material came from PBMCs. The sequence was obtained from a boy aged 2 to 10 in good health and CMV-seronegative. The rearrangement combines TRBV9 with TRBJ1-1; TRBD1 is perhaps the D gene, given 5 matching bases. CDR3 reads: CASSVEAQGPYTEAFF. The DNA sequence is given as TGTGCCAGCAGCGTAGAAGCCCAGGGCCCCTACACTGAAGCTTTCTTT. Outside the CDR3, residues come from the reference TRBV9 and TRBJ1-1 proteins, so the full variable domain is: DSGVTQTPKHLITATGQRVTLRCSPRSGDLSVYWYQQSLDQGLQFLIQYYNGEERAKGNILERFSAQQFPDLHSELNLSSLELGDSALYFCASSVEAQGPYTEAFFGQGTRLTVV.